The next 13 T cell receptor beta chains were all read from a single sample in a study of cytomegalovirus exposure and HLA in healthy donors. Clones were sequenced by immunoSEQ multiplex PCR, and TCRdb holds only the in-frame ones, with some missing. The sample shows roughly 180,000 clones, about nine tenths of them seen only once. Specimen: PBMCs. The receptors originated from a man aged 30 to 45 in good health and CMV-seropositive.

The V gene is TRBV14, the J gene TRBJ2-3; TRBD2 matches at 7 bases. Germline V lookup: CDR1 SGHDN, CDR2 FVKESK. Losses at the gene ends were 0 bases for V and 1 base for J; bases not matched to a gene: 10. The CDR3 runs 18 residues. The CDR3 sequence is CASSQDKAGVWGTDTQYF. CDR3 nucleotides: TGTGCCAGCAGCCAAGATAAGGCGGGAGTATGGGGCACAGATACGCAGTATTTT.

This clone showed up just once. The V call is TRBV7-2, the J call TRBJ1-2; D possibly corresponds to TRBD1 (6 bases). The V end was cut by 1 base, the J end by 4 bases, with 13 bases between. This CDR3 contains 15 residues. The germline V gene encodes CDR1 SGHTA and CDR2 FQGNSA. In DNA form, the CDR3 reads TGTGCCAGCAGCTTAGAGGGGGGCGCGGTCTATGGCTACACCTTC. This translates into CASSLEGGAVYGYTF.

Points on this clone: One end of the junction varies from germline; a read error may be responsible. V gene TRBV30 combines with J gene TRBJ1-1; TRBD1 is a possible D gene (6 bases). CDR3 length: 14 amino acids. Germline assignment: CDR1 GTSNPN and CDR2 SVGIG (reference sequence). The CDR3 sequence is CAWSVRGGNPEAFF. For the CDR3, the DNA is TGTGCCTGGAGTGTTAGGGGGGGGAACCCTGAAGCTTTCTTT.

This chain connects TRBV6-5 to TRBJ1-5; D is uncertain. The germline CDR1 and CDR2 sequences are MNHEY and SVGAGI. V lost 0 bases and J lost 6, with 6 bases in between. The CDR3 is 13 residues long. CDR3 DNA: TGTGCCAGCAGTTACTCGAAGAGTCAGCCCCAGCATTTT. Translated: CASSYSKSQPQHF.

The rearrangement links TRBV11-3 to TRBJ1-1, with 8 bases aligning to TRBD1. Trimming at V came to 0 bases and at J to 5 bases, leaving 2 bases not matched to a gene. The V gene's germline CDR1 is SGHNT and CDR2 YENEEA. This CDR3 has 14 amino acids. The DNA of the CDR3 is TGTGCCAGCAGCTTAGACTGGACAGGGACTGAAGCTTTCTTT. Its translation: CASSLDWTGTEAFF.

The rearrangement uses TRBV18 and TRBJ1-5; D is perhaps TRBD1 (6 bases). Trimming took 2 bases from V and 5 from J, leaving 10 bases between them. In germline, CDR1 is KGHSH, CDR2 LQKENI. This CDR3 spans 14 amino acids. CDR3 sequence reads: CASSPEGGYQPQHF. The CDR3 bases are TGTGCCAGCTCACCAGAGGGGGGTTATCAGCCCCAGCATTTT.

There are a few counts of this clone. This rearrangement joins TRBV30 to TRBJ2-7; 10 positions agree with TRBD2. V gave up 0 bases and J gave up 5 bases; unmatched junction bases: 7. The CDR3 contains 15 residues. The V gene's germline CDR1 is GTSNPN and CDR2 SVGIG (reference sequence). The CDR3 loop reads CAWSVGSSGGHEQYF. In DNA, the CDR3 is TGTGCCTGGAGTGTAGGTTCTAGCGGGGGTCACGAGCAGTACTTC.

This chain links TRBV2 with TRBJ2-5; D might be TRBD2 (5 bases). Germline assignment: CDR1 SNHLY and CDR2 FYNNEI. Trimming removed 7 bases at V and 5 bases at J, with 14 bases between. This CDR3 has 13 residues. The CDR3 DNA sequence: TGTGCCAGCATCCCCTCCCCGGGGGAGACCCAGTACTTC. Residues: CASIPSPGETQYF.

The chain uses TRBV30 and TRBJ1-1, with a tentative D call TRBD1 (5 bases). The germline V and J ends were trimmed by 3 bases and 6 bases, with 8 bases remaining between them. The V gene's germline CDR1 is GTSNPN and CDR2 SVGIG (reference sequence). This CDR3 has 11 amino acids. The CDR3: CAWRVGAEAFF. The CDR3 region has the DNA TGTGCCTGGAGGGTAGGGGCTGAAGCTTTCTTT.

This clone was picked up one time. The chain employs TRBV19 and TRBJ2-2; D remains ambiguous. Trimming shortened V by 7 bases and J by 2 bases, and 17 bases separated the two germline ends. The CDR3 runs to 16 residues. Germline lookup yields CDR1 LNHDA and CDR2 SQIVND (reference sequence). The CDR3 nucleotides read TGTGCCAGTAACACCCTCTCGACACGTAACACCGGGGAGCTGTTTTTT. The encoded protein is CASNTLSTRNTGELFF.

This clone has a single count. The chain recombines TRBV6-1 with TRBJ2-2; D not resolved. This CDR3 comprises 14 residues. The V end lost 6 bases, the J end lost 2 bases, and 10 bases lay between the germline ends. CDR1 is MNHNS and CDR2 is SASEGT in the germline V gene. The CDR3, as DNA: TGTGCCAGCAGCCTGGACGCAAACACCGGGGAGCTGTTTTTT. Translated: CASSLDANTGELFF.

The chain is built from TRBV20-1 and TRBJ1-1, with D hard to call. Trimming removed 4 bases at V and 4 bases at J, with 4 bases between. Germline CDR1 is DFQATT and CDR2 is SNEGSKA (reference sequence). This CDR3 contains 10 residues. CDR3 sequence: CSATSTEAFF. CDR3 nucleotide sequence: TGCAGTGCTACCTCCACTGAAGCTTTCTTT.

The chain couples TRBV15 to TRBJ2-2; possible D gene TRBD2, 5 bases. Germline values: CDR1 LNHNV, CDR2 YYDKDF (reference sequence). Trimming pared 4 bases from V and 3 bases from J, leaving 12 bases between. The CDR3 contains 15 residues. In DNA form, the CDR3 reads TGTGCCACCAGCAAGACGTGGGGAGACACCGGGGAGCTGTTTTTT. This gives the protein CATSKTWGDTGELFF. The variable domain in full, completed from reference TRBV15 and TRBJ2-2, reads DAMVIQNPRYQVTQFGKPVTLSCSQTLNHNVMYWYQQKSSQAPKLLFHYYDKDFNNEADTPDNFQSRRPNTSFCFLDIRSPGLGDTAMYLCATSKTWGDTGELFFGEGSRLTVL.